The following is a T cell receptor (beta chain) sequence with its context. This clone was counted only a few times. The antigen this receptor binds is unknown. The sample holds no much larger clone one base away, and base qualities are not on file. The immunoSEQ multiplex PCR assay was used to amplify the TCRB and TCRAD loci from a standardized amount of quality-controlled genomic DNA. The amplicons spanned the V(D)J region and were long enough to cover the CDR3 and allow V and J genes to be identified. Amplicon sequencing was performed on an Illumina platform through the commercial immunoSEQ service. The study's own analysis went as follows. Primer bias and sequencing errors were corrected as previously described, and TCRAD and TCRB definitions were based on the IMGT database. immunoSEQ Analyzer 3.0 and VDJTools were used for repertoire analysis, which covered basic statistics, V/J segment usage, diversity estimates, rarefaction and pairwise overlap. Diversity was estimated with Chao1, ChaoE, Efron-Thisted, Shannon and inverse Simpson indices, and also on datasets down-sampled to the smallest sample. Repertoire overlap was assessed by strict matching of CDR3 nucleotide sequence, V gene and J gene, and clustering was done by Jaccard-based multidimensional scaling. The table was pulled from immuneACCESS by TCRdb, which kept in-frame rearrangements only. Such tables lose some clones; where checked, under half of the loss comes from unresolved V genes, and the rest has no known cause. V and J calls plus clone size are reproduced from that table; the DNA served to infer D and trimming. The sample includes 70,000 to 75,000 clones, with roughly 94% observed a single time. Around 0.034% of the sample lies in the top ten.

V was cut back by 2 bases and J by 4 bases, leaving a gap of 14 bases between them. Reading from cysteine to phenylalanine, the CDR3 counts 16 amino acids. Here the CDR3 DNA is all that survives: 48 bases in frame from base 1. CDR1 MNHEY and CDR2 SMNVEV are derived from the germline V gene (reference sequence). The data were obtained in a study of human thymus T cells (dated by TCRdb to 2020 to 2021). The study in broad terms: The study characterized TCR alpha and beta repertoires from under 10 infant thymus samples and a few related peripheral blood samples. Donor ages ranging from about 6 to 250 days were recorded, and several male and a couple of female infants were included in the cohort.

The thymus tissue came from surgical resects taken out during corrective cardiac surgery. Donors were immunologically healthy infants undergoing open corrective cardiac surgery for congenital heart defects in Finland. Thymocytes were released mechanically from tissue and stored at -70 °C as pellets of 10-30 million cells. Genomic DNA was extracted from frozen cell pellets with a QIAsymphony instrument. The paper as a whole reports these results and caveats: On average, around 810,000 unique TCRB clonotypes were obtained from thymus samples, compared with 80,000 to 85,000 from blood samples. The related research reported highly overlapping thymic TCR repertoires among unrelated individuals. Usage of V and J gene segments appeared to be biased in both the thymic and the peripheral blood repertoires.

The sequencing input was thymus tissue. In this chain, TRBV27 is recombined with TRBJ2-2, with the D gene tentatively TRBD1 or TRBD2, based on 7 matching bases in each. The sequence was obtained from a girl under three years old with a congenital heart defect but otherwise immunologically healthy. The CDR3 protein sequence reads: CASSLGQGGTTGELFF. Here is the DNA: TGTGCCAGCAGTTTAGGGCAGGGGGGGACCACCGGGGAGCTGTTTTTT.